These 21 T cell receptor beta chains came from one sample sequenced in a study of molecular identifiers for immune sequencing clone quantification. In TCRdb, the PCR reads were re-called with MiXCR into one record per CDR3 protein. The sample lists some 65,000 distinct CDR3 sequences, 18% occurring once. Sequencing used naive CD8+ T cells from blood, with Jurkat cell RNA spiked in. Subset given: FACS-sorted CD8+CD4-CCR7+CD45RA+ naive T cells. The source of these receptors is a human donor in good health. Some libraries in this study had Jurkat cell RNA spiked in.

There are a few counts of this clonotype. CDR3 nucleotide sequence: TGTGCCAGCAGCGTAGCTGGATCGAACACTGAAGCTTTCTTT. Its protein is CASSVAGSNTEAFF. The gene calls are TRBV9 and TRBJ1-1; no firm D call. Trimming stripped 0 bases from V and 1 base from J, with 7 bases between. From germline, CDR1 is SGDLS and CDR2 YYNGEE. The CDR3 loop spans 14 amino acids.

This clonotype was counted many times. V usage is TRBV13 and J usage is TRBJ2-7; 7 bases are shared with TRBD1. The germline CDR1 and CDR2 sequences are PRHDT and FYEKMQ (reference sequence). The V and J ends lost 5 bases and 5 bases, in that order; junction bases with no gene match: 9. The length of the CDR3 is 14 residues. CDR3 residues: CASSRDSSGHEQYF. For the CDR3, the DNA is TGTGCCAGCAGCCGGGACAGCTCCGGGCACGAGCAGTACTTC.

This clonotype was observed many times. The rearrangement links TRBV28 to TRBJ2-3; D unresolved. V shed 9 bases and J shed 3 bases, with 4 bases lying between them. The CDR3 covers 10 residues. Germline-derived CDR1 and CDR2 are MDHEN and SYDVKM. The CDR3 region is CARLTDTQYF. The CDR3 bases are TGTGCCAGACTTACAGATACGCAGTATTTT.

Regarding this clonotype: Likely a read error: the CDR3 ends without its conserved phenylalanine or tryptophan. CDR3 nucleotides: TGCAGTGCTAGAGACCTACAACTAGCGGGAGTTCGGCAAGAGACCCAGTACCTC. Encoded protein: CSARDLQLAGVRQETQYL. This chain uses TRBV20-1 with TRBJ2-5; TRBD2 matches 11 bases. Losses at the gene ends were 0 bases for V and 2 bases for J; bases not matched to a gene: 11. Per germline, CDR1 DFQATT and CDR2 SNEGSKA (reference sequence). The CDR3 contains 18 residues.

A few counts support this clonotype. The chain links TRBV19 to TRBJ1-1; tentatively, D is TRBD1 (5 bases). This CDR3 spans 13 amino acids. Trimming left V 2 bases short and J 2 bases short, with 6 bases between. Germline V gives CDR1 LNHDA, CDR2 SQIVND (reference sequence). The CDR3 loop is CASSITGNTEAFF. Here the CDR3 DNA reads TGTGCCAGTAGTATAACAGGAAACACTGAAGCTTTCTTT.

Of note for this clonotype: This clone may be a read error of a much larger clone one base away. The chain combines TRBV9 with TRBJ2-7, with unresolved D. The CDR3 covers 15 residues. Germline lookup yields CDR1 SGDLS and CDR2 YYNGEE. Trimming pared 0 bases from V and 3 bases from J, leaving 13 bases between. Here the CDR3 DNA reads TGTGCCAGCAGCGTAGGGGTCGCGACAAACTACGAGCAGTACTTC. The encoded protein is CASSVGVATNYEQYF.

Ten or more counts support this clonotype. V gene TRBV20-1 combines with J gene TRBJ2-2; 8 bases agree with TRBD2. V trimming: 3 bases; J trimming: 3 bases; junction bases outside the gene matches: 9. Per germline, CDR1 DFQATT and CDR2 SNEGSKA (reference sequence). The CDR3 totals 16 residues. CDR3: CSASRSGTSYTGELFF. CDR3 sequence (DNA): TGCAGTGCTAGCCGTTCCGGGACTAGTTACACCGGGGAGCTGTTTTTT.

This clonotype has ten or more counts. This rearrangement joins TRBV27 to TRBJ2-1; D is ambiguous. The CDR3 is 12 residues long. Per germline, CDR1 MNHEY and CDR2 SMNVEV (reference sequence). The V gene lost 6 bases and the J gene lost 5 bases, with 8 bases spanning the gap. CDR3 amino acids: CASSLLNNEQFF. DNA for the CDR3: TGTGCCAGCAGCCTCCTTAACAATGAGCAGTTCTTC.

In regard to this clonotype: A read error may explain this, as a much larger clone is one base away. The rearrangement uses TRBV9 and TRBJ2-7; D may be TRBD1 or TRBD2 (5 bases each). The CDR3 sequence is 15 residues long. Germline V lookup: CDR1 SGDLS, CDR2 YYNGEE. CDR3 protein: CAGSPVGASAYEQYF. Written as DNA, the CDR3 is TGTGCCGGCAGCCCAGTCGGGGCCTCGGCCTACGAGCAGTACTTC.

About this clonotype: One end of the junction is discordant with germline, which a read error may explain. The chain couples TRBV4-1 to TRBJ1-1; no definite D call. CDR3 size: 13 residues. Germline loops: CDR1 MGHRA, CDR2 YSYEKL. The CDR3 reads CAISQASGAEAFF. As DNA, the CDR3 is TGCGCCATCAGCCAGGCTTCAGGAGCTGAAGCTTTCTTC.

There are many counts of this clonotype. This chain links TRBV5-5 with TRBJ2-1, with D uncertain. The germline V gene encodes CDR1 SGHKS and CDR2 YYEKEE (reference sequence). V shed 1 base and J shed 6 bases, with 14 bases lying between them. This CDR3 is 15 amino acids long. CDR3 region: CASSLSRPRTNEQFF. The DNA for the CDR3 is TGTGCCAGCAGCTTGTCCCGACCCCGGACCAATGAGCAGTTCTTC.

The CDR3 coding sequence is TGCGCCAGCAGTGGGGAACTAGGTAACACCGGGGAGCTGTTTTTT. Encoded protein: CASSGELGNTGELFF. This rearrangement joins TRBV4-1 to TRBJ2-2; D is possibly TRBD2 (5 bases). CDR1 MGHRA and CDR2 YSYEKL come from the germline V gene. The CDR3 is 15 residues long. The ends were cut back, 6 bases at V and 2 bases at J, with 13 bases in the middle.

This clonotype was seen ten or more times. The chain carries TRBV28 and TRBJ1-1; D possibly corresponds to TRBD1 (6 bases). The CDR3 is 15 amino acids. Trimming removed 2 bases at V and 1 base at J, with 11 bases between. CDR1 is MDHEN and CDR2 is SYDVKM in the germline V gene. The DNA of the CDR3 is TGTGCCAGCAGTTTAAGGGGGAGGGGGAACACTGAAGCTTTCTTT. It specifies CASSLRGRGNTEAFF.

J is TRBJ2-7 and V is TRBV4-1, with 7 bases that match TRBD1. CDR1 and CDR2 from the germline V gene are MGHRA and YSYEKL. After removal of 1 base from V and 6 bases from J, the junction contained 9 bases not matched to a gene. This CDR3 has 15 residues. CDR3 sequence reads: CASSQVGTVGIEQYF. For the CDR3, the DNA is TGCGCCAGCAGCCAAGTAGGGACAGTCGGGATCGAGCAGTACTTC.

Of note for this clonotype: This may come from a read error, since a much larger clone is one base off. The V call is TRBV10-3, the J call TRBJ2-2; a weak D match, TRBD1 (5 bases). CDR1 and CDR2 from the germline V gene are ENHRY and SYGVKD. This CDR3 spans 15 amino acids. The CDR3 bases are TGTGCCACCAGTGACTCGCAGGGTTTGGCCGGGGAGCTGTTTTTT. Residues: CATSDSQGLAGELFF.

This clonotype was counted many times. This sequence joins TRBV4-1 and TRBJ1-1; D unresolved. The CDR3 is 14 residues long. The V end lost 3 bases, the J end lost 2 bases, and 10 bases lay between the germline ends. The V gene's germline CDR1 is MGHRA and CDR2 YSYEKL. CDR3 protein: CASSHAGFNTEAFF. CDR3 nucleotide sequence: TGCGCCAGCAGCCATGCGGGATTTAACACTGAAGCTTTCTTT.

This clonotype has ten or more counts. CDR3 loop: CSARDINPTGGGYQPQHF. DNA for the CDR3: TGCAGTGCTAGAGACATCAACCCGACAGGGGGCGGCTATCAGCCCCAGCATTTT. The rearrangement links TRBV20-1 to TRBJ1-5; 10 bases match TRBD1. The junction had 13 bases not matched to a gene; V was cut back by 0 bases and J by 5 bases. CDR3 length: 18 residues. Germline V gene lookup returns CDR1 DFQATT and CDR2 SNEGSKA (reference sequence).

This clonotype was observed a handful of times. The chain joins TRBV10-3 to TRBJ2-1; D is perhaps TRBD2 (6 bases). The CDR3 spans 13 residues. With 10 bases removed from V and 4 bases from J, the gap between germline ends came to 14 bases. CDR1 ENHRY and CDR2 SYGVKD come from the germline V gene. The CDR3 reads CATLGGGYNEQFF. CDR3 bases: TGTGCCACCCTCGGGGGAGGATACAATGAGCAGTTCTTC.

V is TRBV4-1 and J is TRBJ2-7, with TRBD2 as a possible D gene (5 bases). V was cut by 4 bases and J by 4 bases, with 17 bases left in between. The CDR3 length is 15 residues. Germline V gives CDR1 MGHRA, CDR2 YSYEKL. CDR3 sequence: CASSRDHPGTYEQYF. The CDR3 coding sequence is TGCGCCAGCAGCCGAGATCATCCGGGAACTTACGAGCAGTACTTC.

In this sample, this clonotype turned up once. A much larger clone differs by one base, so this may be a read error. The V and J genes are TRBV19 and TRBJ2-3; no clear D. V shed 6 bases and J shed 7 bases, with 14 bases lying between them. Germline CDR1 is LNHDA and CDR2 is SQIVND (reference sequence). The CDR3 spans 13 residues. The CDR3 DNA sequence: TGTGCCAGTAGAAACCTTCTGGGGAATACGCAGTATTTT. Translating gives CASRNLLGNTQYF.

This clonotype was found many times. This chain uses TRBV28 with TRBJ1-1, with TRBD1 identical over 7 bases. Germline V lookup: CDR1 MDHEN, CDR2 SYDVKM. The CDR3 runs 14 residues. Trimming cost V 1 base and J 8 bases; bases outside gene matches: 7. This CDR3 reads CASSLSRGPGEAFF. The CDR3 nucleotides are TGTGCCAGCAGTTTATCGAGGGGGCCGGGCGAAGCTTTCTTT.